This T cell receptor (beta chain) was sequenced for a study of T-cell reconstitution after alpha-beta-depleted transplantation in children. The CDR3 spans 16 residues. Trimming removed 3 bases from V and 1 base from J, with 13 bases in between. The sample holds a few counts of this clonotype. Unique molecular identifiers were incorporated into the prepared TCRbeta library. TCRdb analysed the PCR reads with MiXCR anew, one entry per CDR3 protein. The table lists approximately 340,000 distinct CDR3 sequences, 10% of them singletons. This chain connects TRBV12-3 or TRBV12-4 to TRBJ1-5; D is perhaps TRBD1 (5 bases). Material: PBMCs from the stem cell graft donor, obtained from the stem cell graft. This TCR was sampled from a human donor who donated a stem cell graft to a child with acute lymphoblastic leukemia. CDR3 residues: CASSFGGGGSNQPQHF. The CDR3, as DNA: TGTGCCAGCAGTTTCGGGGGAGGAGGGAGCAATCAGCCCCAGCATTTT.